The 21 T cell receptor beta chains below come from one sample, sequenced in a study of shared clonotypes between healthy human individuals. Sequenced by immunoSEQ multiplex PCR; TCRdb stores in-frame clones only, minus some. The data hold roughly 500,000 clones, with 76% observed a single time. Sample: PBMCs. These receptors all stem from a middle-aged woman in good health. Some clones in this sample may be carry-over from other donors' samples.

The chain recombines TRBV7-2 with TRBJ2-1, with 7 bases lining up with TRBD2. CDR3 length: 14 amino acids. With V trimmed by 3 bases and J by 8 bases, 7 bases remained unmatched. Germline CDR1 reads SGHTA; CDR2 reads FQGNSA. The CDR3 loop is CASSFGTMEDEQFF. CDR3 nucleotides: TGTGCCAGCAGCTTCGGGACTATGGAAGATGAGCAGTTCTTC.

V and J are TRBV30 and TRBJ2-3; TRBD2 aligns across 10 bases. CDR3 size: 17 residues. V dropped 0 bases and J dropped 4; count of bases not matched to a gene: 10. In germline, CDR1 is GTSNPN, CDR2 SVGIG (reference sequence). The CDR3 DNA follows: TGTGCCTGGAGTGTTGGAATAGCGGGAGGTACCCCAGATACGCAGTATTTT. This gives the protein CAWSVGIAGGTPDTQYF.

This CDR3 reads CASSGLAGDTGELFF. As DNA, the CDR3 is TGCGCCAGCAGCGGTCTAGCGGGAGACACCGGGGAGCTGTTTTTT. This chain joins TRBV5-1 and TRBJ2-2; 10 nucleotides match TRBD2. Germline V CDR1 and CDR2: SGHRS, YFSETQ. Losses at the gene ends were 4 bases for V and 3 bases for J; bases not matched to a gene: 3. The CDR3 sequence is 15 residues long.

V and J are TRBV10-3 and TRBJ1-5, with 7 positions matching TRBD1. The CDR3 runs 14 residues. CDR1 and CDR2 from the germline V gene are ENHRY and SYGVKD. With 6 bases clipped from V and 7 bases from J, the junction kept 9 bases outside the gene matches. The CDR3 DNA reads TGTGCCATCAGCTCAGACAGGGAGGTCCAGCCCCAGCATTTT. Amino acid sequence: CAISSDREVQPQHF.

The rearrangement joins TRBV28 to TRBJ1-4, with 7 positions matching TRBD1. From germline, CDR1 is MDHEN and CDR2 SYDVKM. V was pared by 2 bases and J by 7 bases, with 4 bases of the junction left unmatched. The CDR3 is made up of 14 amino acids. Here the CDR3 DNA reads TGTGCCAGCAGTTTACAGGGGGGGAGTGAAAAACTGTTTTTT. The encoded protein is CASSLQGGSEKLFF.

CDR3 nucleotides: TGTGCCAGCAGCACCCCCGGCGCCGCCACGGGGGAGCAGTACTTC. It translates to CASSTPGAATGEQYF. The rearrangement uses TRBV5-4 and TRBJ2-5, with D perhaps TRBD2 (6 bases). The germline V gene encodes CDR1 SGHNT and CDR2 YYREEE (reference sequence). The CDR3 spans 15 residues. Deletions cut 4 bases from V and 11 bases from J, with 24 bases between.

This CDR3 reads CASRFTGNYGYTF. The DNA of the CDR3 is TGTGCCAGCCGGTTTACGGGGAACTATGGCTACACCTTC. The chain couples TRBV7-2 to TRBJ1-2; the D is unclear. V was cut by 8 bases and J by 2 bases, with 12 bases left in between. The length of the CDR3 is 13 residues. CDR1 SGHTA and CDR2 FQGNSA come from the germline V gene. The whole variable domain, filled in from reference TRBV7-2 and TRBJ1-2, reads GAGVSQSPSNKVTEKGKDVELRCDPISGHTALYWYRQSLGQGLEFLIYFQGNSAPDKSGLPSDRFSAERTGGSVSTLTIQRTQQEDSAVYLCASRFTGNYGYTFGSGTRLTVV.

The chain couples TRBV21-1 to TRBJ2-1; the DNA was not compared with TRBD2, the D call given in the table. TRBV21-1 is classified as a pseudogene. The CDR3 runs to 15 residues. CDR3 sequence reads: CASSKRTSGSNEQFF. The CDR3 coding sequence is TGTGCCAGCAGCAAAAGGACTAGCGGGAGCAATGAGCAGTTCTTC.

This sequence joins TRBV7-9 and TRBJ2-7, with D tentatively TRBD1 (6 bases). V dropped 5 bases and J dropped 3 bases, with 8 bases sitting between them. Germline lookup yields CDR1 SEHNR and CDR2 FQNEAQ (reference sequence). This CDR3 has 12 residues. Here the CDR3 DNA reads TGTGCCAGCAGCGGACAGAGCTACGAGCAGTACTTC. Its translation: CASSGQSYEQYF.

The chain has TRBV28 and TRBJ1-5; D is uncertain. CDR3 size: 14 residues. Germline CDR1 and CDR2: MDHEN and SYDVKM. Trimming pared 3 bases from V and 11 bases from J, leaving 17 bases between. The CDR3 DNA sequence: TGTGCCAGCAGTTTTTGGGCCCCTCCCGGGACCCAGCATTTT. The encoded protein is CASSFWAPPGTQHF.

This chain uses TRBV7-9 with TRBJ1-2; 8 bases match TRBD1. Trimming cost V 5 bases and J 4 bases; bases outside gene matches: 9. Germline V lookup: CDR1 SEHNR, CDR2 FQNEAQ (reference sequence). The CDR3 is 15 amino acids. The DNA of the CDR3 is TGTGCCAGCAGCGTGGGACAGGCCGCGGGCTATGGCTACACCTTC. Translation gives CASSVGQAAGYGYTF.

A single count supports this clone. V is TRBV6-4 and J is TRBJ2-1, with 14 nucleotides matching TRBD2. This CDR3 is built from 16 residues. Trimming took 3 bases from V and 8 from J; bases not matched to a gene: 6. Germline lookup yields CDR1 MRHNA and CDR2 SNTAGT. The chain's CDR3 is CASSEGGTSGSDEQFF. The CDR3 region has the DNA TGTGCCAGCAGTGAGGGTGGGACTAGCGGGAGTGATGAGCAGTTCTTC.

DNA for the CDR3: TGCGCCAGCACCTGGGACAGGACAAACTATGGCTACACCTTC. Translating gives CASTWDRTNYGYTF. This rearrangement joins TRBV5-1 to TRBJ1-2, with TRBD1 matching 8 bases. This CDR3 has 14 amino acids. The germline V gene encodes CDR1 SGHRS and CDR2 YFSETQ. V gave up 6 bases and J gave up 2 bases; unmatched junction bases: 6. The whole variable domain, filled in from reference TRBV5-1 and TRBJ1-2, reads KAGVTQTPRYLIKTRGQQVTLSCSPISGHRSVSWYQQTPGQGLQFLFEYFSETQRNKGNFPGRFSGRQFSNSRSEMNVSTLELGDSALYLCASTWDRTNYGYTFGSGTRLTVV.

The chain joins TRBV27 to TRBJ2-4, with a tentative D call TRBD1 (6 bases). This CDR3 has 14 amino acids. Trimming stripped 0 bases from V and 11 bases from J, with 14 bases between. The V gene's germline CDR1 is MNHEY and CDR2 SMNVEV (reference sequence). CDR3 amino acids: CASSLSSGVVLQYF. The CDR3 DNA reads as TGTGCCAGCAGTTTATCTTCAGGGGTGGTTCTTCAGTACTTC.

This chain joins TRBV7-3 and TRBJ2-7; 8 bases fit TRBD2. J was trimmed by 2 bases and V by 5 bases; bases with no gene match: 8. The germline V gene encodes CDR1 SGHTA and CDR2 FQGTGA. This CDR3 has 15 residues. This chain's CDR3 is CASSEFSGDTYEQYF. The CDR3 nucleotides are TGTGCCAGCAGCGAGTTTAGCGGGGATACCTACGAGCAGTACTTC.

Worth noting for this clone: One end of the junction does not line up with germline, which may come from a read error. Here the CDR3 reads CASSLWDAEVYGQYF. The DNA of the CDR3 is TGTGCCAGCAGCTTATGGGACGCGGAGGTATACGGGCAGTACTTC. The V gene is TRBV11-2, the J gene TRBJ2-7, with D perhaps assigned TRBD1 or TRBD2 (5 bases each). The CDR3 is 15 amino acids. Germline CDR1 is SGHAT and CDR2 is FQNNGV.

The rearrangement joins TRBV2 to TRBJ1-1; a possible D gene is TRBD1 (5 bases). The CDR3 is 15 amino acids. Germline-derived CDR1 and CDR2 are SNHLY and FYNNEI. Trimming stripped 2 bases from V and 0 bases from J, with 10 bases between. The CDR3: CASSEQGQLNTEAFF. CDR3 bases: TGTGCCAGCAGTGAACAGGGTCAGTTGAACACTGAAGCTTTCTTT.

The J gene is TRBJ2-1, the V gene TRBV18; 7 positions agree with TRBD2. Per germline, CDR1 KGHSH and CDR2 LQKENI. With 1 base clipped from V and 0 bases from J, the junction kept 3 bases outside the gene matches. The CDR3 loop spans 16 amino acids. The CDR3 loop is CASSPRLAGSYNEQFF. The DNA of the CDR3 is TGTGCCAGCTCACCACGGTTAGCGGGCTCCTACAATGAGCAGTTCTTC.

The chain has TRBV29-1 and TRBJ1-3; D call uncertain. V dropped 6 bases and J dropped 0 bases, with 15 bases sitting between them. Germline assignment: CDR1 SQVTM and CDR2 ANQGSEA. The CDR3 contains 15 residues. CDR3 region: CSVRTPGSSGNTIYF. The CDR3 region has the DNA TGCAGCGTACGAACCCCCGGAAGCTCTGGAAACACCATATATTTT.

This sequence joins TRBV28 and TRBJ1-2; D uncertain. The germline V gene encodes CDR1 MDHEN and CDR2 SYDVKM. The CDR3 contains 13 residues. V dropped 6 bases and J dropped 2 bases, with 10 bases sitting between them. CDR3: CASRVGLNYGYTF. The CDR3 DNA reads TGTGCCAGCAGGGTAGGGTTGAACTATGGCTACACCTTC.

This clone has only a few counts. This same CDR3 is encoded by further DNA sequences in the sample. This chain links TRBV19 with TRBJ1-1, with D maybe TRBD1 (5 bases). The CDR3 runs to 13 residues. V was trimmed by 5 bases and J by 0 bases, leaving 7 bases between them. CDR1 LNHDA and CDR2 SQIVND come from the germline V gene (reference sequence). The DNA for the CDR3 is TGTGCCAGTAGTTTGACAGTGAACACTGAAGCTTTCTTT. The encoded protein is CASSLTVNTEAFF.